This is a list of T cell receptor beta chains from one sample in a study of CD8 T cells in ankylosing spondylitis. TCRdb itself ran the 5' RACE reads through MiXCR, one entry per CDR3 protein. The table lists approximately 350,000 distinct CDR3 sequences, over 12% of them singletons. The sequenced material came from blood, either unsorted or a sorted T cell fraction (not recorded which). The receptor source for this set is a male donor with ankylosing spondylitis or in good health (not recorded which). Each CDR3 is given with its conserved first and last residue. Each record gives: CDR3 DNA, CDR3 protein, V gene, J gene, clone size, D gene. A D gene is named only where the DNA matches it firmly. Clone size is stated in some rows and not others, as once, few, many or a class when expanded.

CDR3 DNA: TGTGCCAGCAGCTTAGGAGCGGGGGGAGGTGCGCAGTTCTTC; CDR3 protein: CASSLGAGGGAQFF; V gene: TRBV7-2; J gene: TRBJ2-1; clone size: many; D gene: TRBD2
CDR3 DNA: TGCGCCAGCAGCTTGACAGGGGGCAACGGTGAAAAACTGTTTTTT; CDR3 protein: CASSLTGGNGEKLFF; V gene: TRBV5-1; J gene: TRBJ1-4; clone size: NA; D gene: TRBD1
CDR3 DNA: TGCAGTGCCGCGCCCGGGTCGGGAGAGAATGAGCAGTTCTTC; CDR3 protein: CSAAPGSGENEQFF; V gene: TRBV20-1; J gene: TRBJ2-1; clone size: few; D gene: NA
CDR3 DNA: TGTGCCAGCAGCTTAGAGGGCGGGGGCAGCTCCTACGAGCAGTACTTC; CDR3 protein: CASSLEGGGSSYEQYF; V gene: TRBV11-2; J gene: TRBJ2-7; clone size: NA; D gene: NA
CDR3 DNA: TGTGCCAGCAGCGTAGATGCACTAGCGGGATTCTACAATGAGCAGTTCTTC; CDR3 protein: CASSVDALAGFYNEQFF; V gene: TRBV9; J gene: TRBJ2-1; clone size: few; D gene: TRBD2
CDR3 DNA: TGTGCCAGCAGCTCATCCACGGGTGGCTACACCTTC; CDR3 protein: CASSSSTGGYTF; V gene: TRBV12-3/TRBV12-4; J gene: TRBJ1-2; clone size: NA; D gene: NA
CDR3 DNA: TGTGCCAGCAGCTTAGGTCCGAGCCCCGCGAGTGAGCAGTTCTTC; CDR3 protein: CASSLGPSPASEQFF; V gene: TRBV11-3; J gene: TRBJ2-1; clone size: few; D gene: NA
CDR3 DNA: TGTGCCATCAGAGGGACTAGCGGGGCTTCGAATGAGCAGTTCTTC; CDR3 protein: CAIRGTSGASNEQFF; V gene: TRBV10-3; J gene: TRBJ2-1; clone size: few; D gene: TRBD2
CDR3 DNA: TGTGCCAGCAGTGAAGAGGGAGATGAGCAGTTCTTC; CDR3 protein: CASSEEGDEQFF; V gene: TRBV2; J gene: TRBJ2-1; clone size: few; D gene: NA
CDR3 DNA: TGCAGTGCTAGGGGTTCCTACAATGAGCAGTTCTTC; CDR3 protein: CSARGSYNEQFF; V gene: TRBV20-1; J gene: TRBJ2-1; clone size: NA; D gene: NA
CDR3 DNA: TGCGCCAGCAGCTTGGTACTAGCGGAGAGCTCCTACGAGCAGTACTTC; CDR3 protein: CASSLVLAESSYEQYF; V gene: TRBV5-1; J gene: TRBJ2-7; clone size: many; D gene: TRBD2
CDR3 DNA: TGTGCCAGCAGCTTGGGAAGTCTCGGTCCTGGGACCGGGGAGCTGTTTTTT; CDR3 protein: CASSLGSLGPGTGELFF; V gene: TRBV5-6; J gene: TRBJ2-2; clone size: NA; D gene: NA
CDR3 DNA: TGCGCCAGCAGCTTGGGGACAGCATCAGATACGCAGTATTTT; CDR3 protein: CASSLGTASDTQYF; V gene: TRBV5-1; J gene: TRBJ2-3; clone size: few; D gene: NA
CDR3 DNA: TGCAGTGCTAGTACAGGACAGAACTATGGCTACACCTTC; CDR3 protein: CSASTGQNYGYTF; V gene: TRBV20-1; J gene: TRBJ1-2; clone size: NA; D gene: NA
CDR3 DNA: TGTGCCAGCAGTCGGACAGGGAGCGAGCAGTACTTC; CDR3 protein: CASSRTGSEQYF; V gene: TRBV6-6; J gene: TRBJ2-7; clone size: NA; D gene: TRBD1
CDR3 DNA: TGTGCCAGCAGCCTAAACCGAGCGACCGGGGAGCTGTTTTTT; CDR3 protein: CASSLNRATGELFF; V gene: TRBV7-9; J gene: TRBJ2-2; clone size: NA; D gene: NA
CDR3 DNA: TGCGCCAGCAGCTTGGAGGGGAGCTCCTATAATTCACCCCTCCACTTT; CDR3 protein: CASSLEGSSYNSPLHF; V gene: TRBV5-1; J gene: TRBJ1-6; clone size: few; D gene: NA
CDR3 DNA: TGCGCCAGCAGCTTCGGGACGGACGTAGTAGGGGAGACCCAGTACTTC; CDR3 protein: CASSFGTDVVGETQYF; V gene: TRBV5-1; J gene: TRBJ2-5; clone size: NA; D gene: NA
CDR3 DNA: TGTGCCAGCTGCCACTGGGACACACAGTACACAGATACGCAGTATTTT; CDR3 protein: CASCHWDTQYTDTQYF; V gene: TRBV6-1; J gene: TRBJ2-3; clone size: once; D gene: NA
CDR3 DNA: TGTGCCAGCAGCCTCGATGTAGACTACTTGACAGATACGCAGTATTTT; CDR3 protein: CASSLDVDYLTDTQYF; V gene: TRBV7-9; J gene: TRBJ2-3; clone size: few; D gene: NA
CDR3 DNA: TGCGCCAGCAGCCAAGAGCCGTCCGGGGAGCTGTTTTTT; CDR3 protein: CASSQEPSGELFF; V gene: TRBV4-1; J gene: TRBJ2-2; clone size: few; D gene: NA
CDR3 DNA: TGTGCCACCGGTGGGGGGCCGGGCTACAATGAGCAGTTCTTC; CDR3 protein: CATGGGPGYNEQFF; V gene: TRBV24-1; J gene: TRBJ2-1; clone size: NA; D gene: NA
CDR3 DNA: TGCAGTGCTAGTGGAGGGAAAATAGGCTACACCTTC; CDR3 protein: CSASGGKIGYTF; V gene: TRBV20-1; J gene: TRBJ1-2; clone size: few; D gene: NA
CDR3 DNA: TGTGCCAGCAGTTTAGGACAGACTAAGAACACTGAAGCTTTCTTT; CDR3 protein: CASSLGQTKNTEAFF; V gene: TRBV12-3/TRBV12-4; J gene: TRBJ1-1; clone size: NA; D gene: NA
CDR3 DNA: TGCGCCAGCAGTCTTGGGGGGCAGGGGTCGTCCTATGGCTACACCTTC; CDR3 protein: CASSLGGQGSSYGYTF; V gene: TRBV5-1; J gene: TRBJ1-2; clone size: NA; D gene: NA
CDR3 DNA: TGTGCCAGCAGTTGGACAGGATTCATGAACACTGAAGCTTTCTTT; CDR3 protein: CASSWTGFMNTEAFF; V gene: TRBV6-5; J gene: TRBJ1-1; clone size: NA; D gene: TRBD1
CDR3 DNA: TGTGCCAGCAGTTCCCAGGGGACTAGCAGAAACTACGAGCAGTACTTC; CDR3 protein: CASSSQGTSRNYEQYF; V gene: TRBV6-5; J gene: TRBJ2-7; clone size: few; D gene: TRBD2
CDR3 DNA: TGCGCCAGCCAGGACAGGGGTGACCGTCGAGCTTTCTTT; CDR3 protein: CASQDRGDRRAFF; V gene: TRBV5-1; J gene: TRBJ1-1; clone size: few; D gene: TRBD1
CDR3 DNA: TGTGCCAGCAGTCGGACTAGCGGGAGGGTAGATACGCAGTATTTT; CDR3 protein: CASSRTSGRVDTQYF; V gene: TRBV12-3/TRBV12-4; J gene: TRBJ2-3; clone size: NA; D gene: TRBD2
CDR3 DNA: TGTGCCAGCAGTTTGGGACAGACACGCACAGATACGCAGTATTTT; CDR3 protein: CASSLGQTRTDTQYF; V gene: TRBV6-5; J gene: TRBJ2-3; clone size: few; D gene: TRBD1
CDR3 DNA: TGTGCCAGCAGTCCGACAGGGGGTGGTACCGGGGAGCTGTTTTTT; CDR3 protein: CASSPTGGGTGELFF; V gene: TRBV12-3/TRBV12-4; J gene: TRBJ2-2; clone size: NA; D gene: TRBD1
CDR3 DNA: TGCGCCAGCAGCTTGGATGGCATGTCCGGAAACACCATATATTTT; CDR3 protein: CASSLDGMSGNTIYF; V gene: TRBV5-1; J gene: TRBJ1-3; clone size: NA; D gene: NA
CDR3 DNA: TGTGCCAGCGGTCAAGGGACGTCCGGAAAACAGCAGTTCTTC; CDR3 protein: CASGQGTSGKQQFF; V gene: TRBV6-1; J gene: TRBJ2-1; clone size: few; D gene: NA
CDR3 DNA: TGTGCCAGCAGCGCGGACTCAAGATATGGCTACACCTTC; CDR3 protein: CASSADSRYGYTF; V gene: TRBV9; J gene: TRBJ1-2; clone size: NA; D gene: NA
CDR3 DNA: TGCAGTGCTAGAGATCCTCTTAAAGGTCCCACCGGGGAGCTGTTTTTT; CDR3 protein: CSARDPLKGPTGELFF; V gene: TRBV20-1; J gene: TRBJ2-2; clone size: NA; D gene: NA
CDR3 DNA: TGTGCCACCAGCAGCCTCACCGGGACAGGGACAGATACGCAGTATTTT; CDR3 protein: CATSSLTGTGTDTQYF; V gene: TRBV15; J gene: TRBJ2-3; clone size: many; D gene: TRBD1
CDR3 DNA: TGCAGTGCTAGAGGACTAGCGATGACCAATGAGCAGTTCTTC; CDR3 protein: CSARGLAMTNEQFF; V gene: TRBV20-1; J gene: TRBJ2-1; clone size: few; D gene: TRBD2
CDR3 DNA: TGCGCCAGCAGCGGTGAACTAGCGGGGTACAATGAGCAGTTCTTC; CDR3 protein: CASSGELAGYNEQFF; V gene: TRBV5-1; J gene: TRBJ2-1; clone size: NA; D gene: TRBD2
CDR3 DNA: TGTGCCAGCAGTTATAGCGGGGCTCTTCAAGAGACCCAGTACTTC; CDR3 protein: CASSYSGALQETQYF; V gene: TRBV11-2; J gene: TRBJ2-5; clone size: few; D gene: TRBD2
CDR3 DNA: TGTGCCAGCAGCCTTAGACAGGGGGAAGTAGACGAGCAGTACTTC; CDR3 protein: CASSLRQGEVDEQYF; V gene: TRBV7-9; J gene: TRBJ2-7; clone size: NA; D gene: TRBD1
CDR3 DNA: TGCGCCAGCAGCTTTCCGGACAGGAACACCGGGGAGCTGTTTTTT; CDR3 protein: CASSFPDRNTGELFF; V gene: TRBV4-1; J gene: TRBJ2-2; clone size: few; D gene: NA
CDR3 DNA: TGTGCCAGCAGCGGGGGACCTCAGGGTTCACCCCTCCACTTT; CDR3 protein: CASSGGPQGSPLHF; V gene: TRBV5-5; J gene: TRBJ1-6; clone size: few; D gene: NA
CDR3 DNA: TGCGCCAGCACCTCCTCAGGGCCTACCACTAACTATGGCTACACCTTC; CDR3 protein: CASTSSGPTTNYGYTF; V gene: TRBV5-1; J gene: TRBJ1-2; clone size: few; D gene: NA
CDR3 DNA: TGTGCCAGCAGTTTCGAGTTCCCCGACAGTTTGAACACCGGGGAGCTGTTTTTT; CDR3 protein: CASSFEFPDSLNTGELFF; V gene: TRBV27; J gene: TRBJ2-2; clone size: NA; D gene: NA
CDR3 DNA: TGTGCCACCAGCAGAGATCTTGTGGCGCGCACCATCACAGATACGCAGTATTTT; CDR3 protein: CATSRDLVARTITDTQYF; V gene: TRBV15; J gene: TRBJ2-3; clone size: NA; D gene: NA